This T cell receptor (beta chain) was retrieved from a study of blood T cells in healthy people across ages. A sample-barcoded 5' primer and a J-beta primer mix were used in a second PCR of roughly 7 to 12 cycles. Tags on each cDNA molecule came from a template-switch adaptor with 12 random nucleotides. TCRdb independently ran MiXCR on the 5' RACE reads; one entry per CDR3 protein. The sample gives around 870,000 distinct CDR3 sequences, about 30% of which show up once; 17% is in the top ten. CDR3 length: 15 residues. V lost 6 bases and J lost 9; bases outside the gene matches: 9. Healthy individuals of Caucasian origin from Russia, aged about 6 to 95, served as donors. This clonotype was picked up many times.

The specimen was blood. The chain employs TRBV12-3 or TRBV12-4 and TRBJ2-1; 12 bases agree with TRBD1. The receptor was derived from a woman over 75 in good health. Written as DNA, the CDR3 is TGTGCCAGCAGCCGGGGACAGGGGGCTATGGCTGAGCAGTTCTTC. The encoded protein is CASSRGQGAMAEQFF.